This T cell receptor beta chain was sequenced during a study of shared T cell receptors in the human thymus. Assay used: immunoSEQ multiplex PCR; TCRdb lists only in-frame clones, some missing. This sample yields about 610,000 clones, of which roughly 90% are seen a single time; approximately 0.01% belongs to the top ten. This same sample was also part of a study on human thymus T cells. That study reports: Healthy Finnish infants undergoing corrective surgery for congenital heart defects were the donors. It was from resections taken during corrective heart surgery that the thymus tissue came. Apparent bias marked the V and J gene usage of thymic and blood repertoires. The related literature has documented a marked overlap of thymic repertoires among unrelated individuals.

Sequenced material: thymocytes. This sequence was found in a boy under three years old with a congenital heart defect.

CDR3 sequence reads: CASSPGTGAETQYF. The CDR3 DNA reads as TGTGCCAGCAGTCCAGGGACAGGTGCGGAGACCCAGTACTTC. V and J are TRBV6-5 and TRBJ2-5, with 8 positions matching TRBD1. Germline values: CDR1 MNHEY, CDR2 SVGAGI. This CDR3 contains 14 residues. After removal of 5 bases from V and 5 bases from J, the junction contained 7 bases not matched to a gene.